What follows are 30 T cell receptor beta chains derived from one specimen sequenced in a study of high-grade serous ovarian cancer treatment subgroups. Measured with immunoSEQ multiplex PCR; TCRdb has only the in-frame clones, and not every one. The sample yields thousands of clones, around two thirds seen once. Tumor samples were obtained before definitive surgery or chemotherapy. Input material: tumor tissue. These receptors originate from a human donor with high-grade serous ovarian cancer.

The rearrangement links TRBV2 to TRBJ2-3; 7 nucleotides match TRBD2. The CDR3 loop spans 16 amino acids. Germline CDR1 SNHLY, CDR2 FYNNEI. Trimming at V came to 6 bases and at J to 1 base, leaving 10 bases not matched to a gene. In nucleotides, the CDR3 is TGTGCCAGCAGGCTTATTCCGGGAGGAGGCACAGATACGCAGTATTTT. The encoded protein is CASRLIPGGGTDTQYF.

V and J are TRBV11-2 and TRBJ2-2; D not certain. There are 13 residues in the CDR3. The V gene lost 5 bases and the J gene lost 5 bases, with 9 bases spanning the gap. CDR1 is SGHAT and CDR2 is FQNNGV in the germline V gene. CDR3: CASSIEQTGELFF. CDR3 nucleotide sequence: TGTGCCAGCAGCATCGAGCAGACCGGGGAGCTGTTTTTT.

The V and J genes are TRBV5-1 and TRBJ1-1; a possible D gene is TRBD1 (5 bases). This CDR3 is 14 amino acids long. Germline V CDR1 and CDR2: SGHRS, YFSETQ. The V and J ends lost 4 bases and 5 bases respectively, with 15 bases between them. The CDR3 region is CASSPGTFLTEAFF. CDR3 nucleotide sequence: TGCGCCAGCAGCCCCGGGACGTTTCTAACTGAAGCTTTCTTT.

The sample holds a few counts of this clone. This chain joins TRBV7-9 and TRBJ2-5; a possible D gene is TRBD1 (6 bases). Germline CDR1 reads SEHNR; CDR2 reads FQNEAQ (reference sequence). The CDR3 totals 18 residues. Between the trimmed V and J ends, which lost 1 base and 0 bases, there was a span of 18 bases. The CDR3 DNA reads TGTGCCAGCAGCTTAGTCCCCTGGACAGTCCCGTACCAAGAGACCCAGTACTTC. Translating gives CASSLVPWTVPYQETQYF.

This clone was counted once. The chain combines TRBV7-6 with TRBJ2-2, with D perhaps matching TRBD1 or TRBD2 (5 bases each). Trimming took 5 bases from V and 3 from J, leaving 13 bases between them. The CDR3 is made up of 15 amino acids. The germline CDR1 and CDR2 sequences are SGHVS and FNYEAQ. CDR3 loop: CASSATGTHTGELFF. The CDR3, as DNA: TGTGCCAGCAGCGCCACCGGGACCCACACCGGGGAGCTGTTTTTT.

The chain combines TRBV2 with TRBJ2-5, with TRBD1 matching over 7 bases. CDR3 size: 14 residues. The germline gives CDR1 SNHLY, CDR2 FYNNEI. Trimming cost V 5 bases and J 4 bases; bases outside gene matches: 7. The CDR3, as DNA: TGTGCCAGCAGTTTGACAGGGATGGGAGAGACCCAGTACTTC. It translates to CASSLTGMGETQYF.

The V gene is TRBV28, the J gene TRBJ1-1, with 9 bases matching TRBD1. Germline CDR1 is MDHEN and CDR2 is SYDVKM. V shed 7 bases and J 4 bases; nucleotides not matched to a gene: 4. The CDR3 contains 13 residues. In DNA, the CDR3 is TGTGCCAGCATTCAGACAGGGGGCACTGAAGCTTTCTTT. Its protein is CASIQTGGTEAFF.

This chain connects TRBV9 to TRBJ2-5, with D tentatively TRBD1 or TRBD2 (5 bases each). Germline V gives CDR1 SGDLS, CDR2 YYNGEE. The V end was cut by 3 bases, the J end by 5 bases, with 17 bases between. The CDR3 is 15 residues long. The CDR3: CASSATSPWGETQYF. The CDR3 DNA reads TGTGCCAGCAGCGCTACGAGTCCCTGGGGGGAGACCCAGTACTTC.

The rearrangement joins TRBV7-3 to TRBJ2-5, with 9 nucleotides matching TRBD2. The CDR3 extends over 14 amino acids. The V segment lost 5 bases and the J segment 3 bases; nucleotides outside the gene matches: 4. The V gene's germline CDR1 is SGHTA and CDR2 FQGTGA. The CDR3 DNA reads TGTGCCAGCAGCCGGATAGCGGGGGAAGAGACCCAGTACTTC. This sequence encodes CASSRIAGEETQYF. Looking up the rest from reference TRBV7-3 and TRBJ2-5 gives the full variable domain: GAGVSQTPSNKVTEKGKYVELRCDPISGHTALYWYRQSLGQGPEFLIYFQGTGAADDSGLPNDRFFAVRPEGSVSTLKIQRTERGDSAVYLCASSRIAGEETQYFGPGTRLLVL.

DNA of the CDR3: TGCGCCAGCAGTGAGTACGGCCAGCTGAGGAACACTGAAGCTTTCTTT. Residues: CASSEYGQLRNTEAFF. The chain links TRBV10-2 to TRBJ1-1; D gene uncertain. The CDR3 contains 16 residues. Trimming took off 1 base at V and 1 base at J, with 13 bases between the two ends. Germline V gene lookup returns CDR1 WSHSY and CDR2 SAAADI.

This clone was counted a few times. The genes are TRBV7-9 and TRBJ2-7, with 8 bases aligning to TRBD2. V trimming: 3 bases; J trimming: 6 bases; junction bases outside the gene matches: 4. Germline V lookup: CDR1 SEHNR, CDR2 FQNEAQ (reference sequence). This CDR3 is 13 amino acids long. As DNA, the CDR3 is TGTGCCAGCAGCTTGGGACTAGGTGGCGAGCAGTACGTC. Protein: CASSLGLGGEQYV.

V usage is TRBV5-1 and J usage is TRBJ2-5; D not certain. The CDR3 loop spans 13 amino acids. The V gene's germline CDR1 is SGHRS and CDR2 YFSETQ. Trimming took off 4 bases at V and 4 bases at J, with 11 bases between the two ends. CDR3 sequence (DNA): TGCGCCAGCAGCCCGGTACCGGTAGAGACCCAGTACTTC. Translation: CASSPVPVETQYF.

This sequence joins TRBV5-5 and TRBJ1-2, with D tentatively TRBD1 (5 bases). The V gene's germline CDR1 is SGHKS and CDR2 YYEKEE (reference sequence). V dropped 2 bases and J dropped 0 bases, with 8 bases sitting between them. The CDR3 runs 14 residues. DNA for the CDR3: TGTGCCAGCAGCTTTGGCAGGGCTAACTATGGCTACACCTTC. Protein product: CASSFGRANYGYTF.

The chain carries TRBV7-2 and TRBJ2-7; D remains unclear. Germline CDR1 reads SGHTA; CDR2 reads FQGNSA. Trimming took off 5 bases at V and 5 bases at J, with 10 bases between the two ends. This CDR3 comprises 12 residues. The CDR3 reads CASSRGRNEQYV. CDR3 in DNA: TGTGCCAGCAGCCGTGGTAGAAACGAGCAGTACGTC.

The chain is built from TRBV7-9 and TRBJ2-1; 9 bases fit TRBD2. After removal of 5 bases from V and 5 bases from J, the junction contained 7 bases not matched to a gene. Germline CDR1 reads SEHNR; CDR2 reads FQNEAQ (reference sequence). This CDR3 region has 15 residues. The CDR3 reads CASSLLAGVNNEQFF. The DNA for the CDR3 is TGTGCCAGCAGCCTCTTAGCGGGAGTCAACAATGAGCAGTTCTTC.

The CDR3 is CASSETSEGQPQHF. CDR3 nucleotide sequence: TGTGCCAGCAGTGAAACTTCGGAGGGTCAGCCCCAGCATTTT. The V gene is TRBV25-1, the J gene TRBJ1-5; D is ambiguous. Trimming stripped 2 bases from V and 6 bases from J, with 11 bases between. The CDR3 covers 14 residues. CDR1 is MGHDK and CDR2 is SYGVNS in the germline V gene.

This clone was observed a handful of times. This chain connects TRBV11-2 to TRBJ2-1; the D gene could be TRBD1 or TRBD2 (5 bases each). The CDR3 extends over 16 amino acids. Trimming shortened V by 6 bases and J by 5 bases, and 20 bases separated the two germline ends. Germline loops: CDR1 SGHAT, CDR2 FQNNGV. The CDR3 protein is CASRKMGDNFNNEQFF. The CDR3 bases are TGTGCCAGCAGGAAAATGGGGGATAACTTTAACAATGAGCAGTTCTTC.

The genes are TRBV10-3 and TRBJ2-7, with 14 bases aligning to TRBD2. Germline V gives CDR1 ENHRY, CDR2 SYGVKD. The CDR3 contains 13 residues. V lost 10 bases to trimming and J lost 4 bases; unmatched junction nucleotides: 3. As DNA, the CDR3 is TGTGCCACCGGACTAGCGGGGGGATACGAGCAGTACTTC. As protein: CATGLAGGYEQYF.

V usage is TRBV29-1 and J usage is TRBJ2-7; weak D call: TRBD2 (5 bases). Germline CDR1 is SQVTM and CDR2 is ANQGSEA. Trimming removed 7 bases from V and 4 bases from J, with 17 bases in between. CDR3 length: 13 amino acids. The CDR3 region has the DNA TGCAGCGGTCTACTCGGGGAGCTATACGAGCAGTACTTC. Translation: CSGLLGELYEQYF.

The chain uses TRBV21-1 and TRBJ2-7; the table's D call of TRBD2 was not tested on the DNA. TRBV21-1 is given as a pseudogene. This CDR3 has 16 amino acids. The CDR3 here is CASSNRRRGAGSEQYV. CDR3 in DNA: TGTGCCAGCAGCAACCGAAGAAGGGGCGCGGGGTCCGAGCAGTACGTC.

CDR3 residues: CASSPRMADTQYF. The DNA for the CDR3 is TGTGCCAGCAGTCCCCGTATGGCCGATACGCAGTATTTT. This chain joins TRBV6-5 and TRBJ2-3; D is uncertain. CDR3 length equals 13 residues. The germline CDR1 and CDR2 sequences are MNHEY and SVGAGI. V was pared by 5 bases and J by 6 bases, with 12 bases between.

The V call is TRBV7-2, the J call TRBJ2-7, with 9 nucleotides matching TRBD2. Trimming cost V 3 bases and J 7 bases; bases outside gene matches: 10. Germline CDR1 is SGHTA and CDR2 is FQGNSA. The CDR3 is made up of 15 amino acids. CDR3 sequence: CASSLLAGLAGEQYF. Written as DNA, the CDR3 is TGTGCCAGCAGCTTGCTAGCGGGGCTTGCTGGGGAGCAGTACTTC.

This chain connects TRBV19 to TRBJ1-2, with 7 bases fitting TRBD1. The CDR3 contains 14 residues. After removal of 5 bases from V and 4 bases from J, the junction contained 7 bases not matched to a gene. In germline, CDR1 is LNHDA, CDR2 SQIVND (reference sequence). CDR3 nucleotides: TGTGCCAGTAGTCAGGCGGGGACAGTCTATGGCTACACCTTC. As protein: CASSQAGTVYGYTF.

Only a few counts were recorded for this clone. In nucleotides, the CDR3 is TGTGCCAGCTGCCAAGGGAGCGGGCTTGGGTACGAGCAGTACTTC. It specifies CASCQGSGLGYEQYF. The chain couples TRBV2 to TRBJ2-7; D is possibly TRBD2 (6 bases). Trimming removed 8 bases at V and 4 bases at J, with 21 bases between. The CDR3 contains 15 residues. Germline assignment: CDR1 SNHLY and CDR2 FYNNEI.

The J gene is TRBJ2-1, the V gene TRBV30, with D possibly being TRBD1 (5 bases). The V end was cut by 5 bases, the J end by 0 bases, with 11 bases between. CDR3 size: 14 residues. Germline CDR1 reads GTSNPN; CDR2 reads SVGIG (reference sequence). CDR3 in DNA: TGTGCCTGGGGGGCCCTGAGCTCCTACAATGAGCAGTTCTTC. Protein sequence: CAWGALSSYNEQFF.

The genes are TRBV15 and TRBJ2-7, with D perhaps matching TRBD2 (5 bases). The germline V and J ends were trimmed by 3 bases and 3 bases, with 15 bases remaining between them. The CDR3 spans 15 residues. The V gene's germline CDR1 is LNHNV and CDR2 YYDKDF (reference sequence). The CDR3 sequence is CATSSLRGSGYEQYV. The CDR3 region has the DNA TGTGCCACCAGCAGCCTCCGGGGAAGCGGCTACGAGCAGTACGTC.

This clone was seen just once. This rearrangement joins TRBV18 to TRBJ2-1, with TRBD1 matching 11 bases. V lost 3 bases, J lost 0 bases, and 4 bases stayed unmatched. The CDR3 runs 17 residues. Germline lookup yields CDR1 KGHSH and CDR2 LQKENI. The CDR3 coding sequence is TGTGCCAGCTCACCGGGACAGGGGGTCAGCTCCTACAATGAGCAGTTCTTC. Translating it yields CASSPGQGVSSYNEQFF.

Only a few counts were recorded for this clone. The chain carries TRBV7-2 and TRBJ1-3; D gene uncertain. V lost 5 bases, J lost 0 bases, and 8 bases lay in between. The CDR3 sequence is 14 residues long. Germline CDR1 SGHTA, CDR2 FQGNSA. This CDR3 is CASSTEVSGNTIYF. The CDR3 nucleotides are TGTGCCAGCAGCACCGAGGTCTCTGGAAACACCATATATTTT.

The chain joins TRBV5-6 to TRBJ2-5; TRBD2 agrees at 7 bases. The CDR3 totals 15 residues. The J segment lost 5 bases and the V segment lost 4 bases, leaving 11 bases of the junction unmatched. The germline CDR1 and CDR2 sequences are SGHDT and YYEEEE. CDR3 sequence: CASSRLGGAGETQYF. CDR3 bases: TGTGCCAGCAGCCGCCTGGGAGGGGCGGGGGAGACCCAGTACTTC.

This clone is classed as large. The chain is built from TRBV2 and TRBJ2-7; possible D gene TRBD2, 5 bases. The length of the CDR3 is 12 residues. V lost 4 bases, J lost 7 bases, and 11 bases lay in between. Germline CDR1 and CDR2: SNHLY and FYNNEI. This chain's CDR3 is CASSVGVREQYF. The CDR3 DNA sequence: TGTGCCAGCAGTGTCGGGGTAAGGGAGCAGTACTTC.